This TCR beta chain was identified in a study of cytomegalovirus exposure and HLA in healthy donors. About the study: Researchers previously reported finding 90 million to 120 million unique TCR beta sequences from 170 million or so T cells.

PCR employed 60 Vbeta and 13 Jbeta primers. This table comes from immunoSEQ multiplex PCR, and its TCRdb copy is limited to in-frame clones, with some not included. Reported are 140,000 to 150,000 clones; the ten largest clones contain around 1.7%. At sampling all donors were nominally healthy, likely with unrecorded immune exposures. Findings of the study overall: The authors confirmed in vitro that a few CMV-associated chains were specific for CMV antigens. Later on, an analysis tied under 20,000 TCR beta sequences to HLA alleles at 0.05 false discovery rate.

This CDR3 comprises 15 residues. Trimming removed 6 bases at V and 3 bases at J, with 18 bases between. CDR1 and CDR2 (germline): SGHTA, FQGTGA. Regarding this clone: Antigen unknown.

The rearrangement joins TRBV7-3 to TRBJ2-7, with D uncertain. The specimen was PBMCs. The receptor was derived from a woman in her fifties or sixties in good health and CMV-seronegative. The DNA of the CDR3 is TGTGCCAGCAGTTTAGTTGACGGAGATATCTACGAGCAGTACTTC. It codes for CASSLVDGDIYEQYF.